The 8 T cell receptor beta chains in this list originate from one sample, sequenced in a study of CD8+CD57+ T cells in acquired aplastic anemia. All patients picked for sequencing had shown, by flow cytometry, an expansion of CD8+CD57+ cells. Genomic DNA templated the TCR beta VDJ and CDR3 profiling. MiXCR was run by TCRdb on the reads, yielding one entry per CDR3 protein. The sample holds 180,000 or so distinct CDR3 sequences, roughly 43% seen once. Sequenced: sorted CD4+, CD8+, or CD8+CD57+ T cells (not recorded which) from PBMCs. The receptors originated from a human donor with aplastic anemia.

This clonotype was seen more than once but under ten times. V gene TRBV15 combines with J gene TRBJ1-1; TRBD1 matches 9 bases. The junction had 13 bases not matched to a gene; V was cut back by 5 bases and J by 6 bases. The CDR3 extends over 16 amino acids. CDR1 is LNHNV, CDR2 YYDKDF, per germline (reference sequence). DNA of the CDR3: TGTGCCACCAGCCGAACGGGACAGGGACGGAGCGCTGAAGCTTTCTTT. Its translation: CATSRTGQGRSAEAFF.

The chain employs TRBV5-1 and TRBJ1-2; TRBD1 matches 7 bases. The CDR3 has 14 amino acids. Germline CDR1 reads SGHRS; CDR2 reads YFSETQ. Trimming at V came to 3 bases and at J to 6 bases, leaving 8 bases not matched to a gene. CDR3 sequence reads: CASSSRTGDDGYTF. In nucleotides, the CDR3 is TGCGCCAGCAGCTCTCGGACAGGTGACGATGGCTACACCTTC.

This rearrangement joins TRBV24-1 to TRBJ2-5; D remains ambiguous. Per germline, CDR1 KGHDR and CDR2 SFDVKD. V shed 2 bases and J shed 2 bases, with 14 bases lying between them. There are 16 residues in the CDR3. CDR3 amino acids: CATSDSIPGTQETQYF. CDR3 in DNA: TGTGCCACCAGTGATTCGATCCCTGGCACTCAAGAGACCCAGTACTTC.

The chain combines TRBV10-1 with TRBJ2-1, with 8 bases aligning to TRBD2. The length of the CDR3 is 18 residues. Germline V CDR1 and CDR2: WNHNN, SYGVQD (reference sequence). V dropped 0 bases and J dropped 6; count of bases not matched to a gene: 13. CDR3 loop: CASSESTRASGYLNEQFF. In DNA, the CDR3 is TGCGCCAGCAGTGAGTCGACCCGGGCTAGCGGGTACCTCAATGAGCAGTTCTTC.

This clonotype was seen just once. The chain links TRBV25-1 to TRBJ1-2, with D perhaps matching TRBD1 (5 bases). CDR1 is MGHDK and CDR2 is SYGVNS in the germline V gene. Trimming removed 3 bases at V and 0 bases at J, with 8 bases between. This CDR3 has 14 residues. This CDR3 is CASSDGGPNYGYTF. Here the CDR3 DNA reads TGTGCCAGCAGTGATGGGGGACCTAACTATGGCTACACCTTC.

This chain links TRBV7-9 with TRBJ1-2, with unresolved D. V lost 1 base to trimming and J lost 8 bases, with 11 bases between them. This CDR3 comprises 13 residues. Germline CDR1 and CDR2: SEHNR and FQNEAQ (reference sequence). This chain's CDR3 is CASSLGTAAGYTF. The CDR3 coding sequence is TGTGCCAGCAGCTTAGGGACGGCAGCAGGCTACACCTTC.

In DNA form, the CDR3 reads TGTGCCAGCAGTGCAGGTAGTCTCATGAACACTGAAGCTTTCTTT. It yields the protein CASSAGSLMNTEAFF. This sequence joins TRBV2 and TRBJ1-1, with unresolved D. The germline V and J ends were trimmed by 4 bases and 0 bases, with 12 bases remaining between them. There are 15 residues in the CDR3. CDR1 SNHLY and CDR2 FYNNEI come from the germline V gene.

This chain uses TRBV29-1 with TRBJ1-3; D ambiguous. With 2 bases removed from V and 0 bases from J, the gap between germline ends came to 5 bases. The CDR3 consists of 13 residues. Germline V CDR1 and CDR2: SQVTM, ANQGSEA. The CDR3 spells CSVEQISGNTIYF. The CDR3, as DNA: TGCAGCGTTGAACAGATCTCTGGAAACACCATATATTTT.